This T cell receptor (beta chain) was captured in a study of T cells in Graves' hyperthyroidism and ophthalmopathy. Germline CDR1 and CDR2: DFQATT and SNEGSKA (reference sequence). The J segment lost 0 bases and the V segment lost 2 bases, leaving 8 bases of the junction unmatched. The CDR3 sequence is 16 residues long. The table lists this clonotype with many counts. Ophthalmopathy in the patients scored at least 3 on Clinical Activity Score and at least 4 on NOSPECS grade, lasting under 3 months. Amplification yielded TCR beta CDR3 regions, with RNA transcripts as the source. In the first-round RT-PCR of the TCR CDR3, the HTBI primer set was used. TCRdb reprocessed the multiplex PCR reads with MiXCR, giving one entry per CDR3 protein. The sample records tens of thousands of distinct CDR3 sequences, roughly half being singletons.

The sample was blood. The TCR originated in a woman aged 55-70 years with Graves' ophthalmopathy. This chain joins TRBV20-1 and TRBJ2-3; TRBD2 aligns across 7 bases. CDR3 region: CSARPIFGGSTDTQYF. The CDR3 DNA sequence: TGCAGTGCTAGACCTATTTTCGGGGGGAGCACAGATACGCAGTATTTT.